The sequence of this TCR beta chain was determined in a study of early T cells in non-severe SARS-CoV-2 infection. TCRdb fed the 5' RACE reads into MiXCR, producing one record per CDR3 protein. The sample yields about 44,000 distinct CDR3 sequences, 12% seen once. Germline CDR1 SGHVS, CDR2 FNYEAQ. V was pared by 8 bases and J by 5 bases, with 6 bases of the junction left unmatched. This CDR3 is 15 amino acids long. This clonotype was counted at least ten times. Source material: whole blood. This sequence originates from an adult who was a healthcare worker with PCR-confirmed SARS-CoV-2 infection or an uninfected control (not recorded which). The genes are TRBV7-6 and TRBJ2-3, with TRBD2 matching over 14 bases. The CDR3 spells CASGTSGSGGDTQYF. The CDR3 nucleotides read TGTGCCAGCGGGACTAGCGGGAGCGGCGGAGATACGCAGTATTTT.